The 27 T cell receptor beta chains below all came from one sample that was sequenced in a study of T cell responses to AZD1222 COVID-19 vaccine. Profiling relied on immunoSEQ multiplex PCR, and the TCRdb table lists in-frame clones only, not all of them. The table lists 150,000 to 200,000 clones, just under 95% of them singletons, with about 1.6% in the top ten. The sequencing here drew on peripheral blood, taken on day 0 of AZD1222 vaccination. These receptors were collected from an adult in good health.

The V gene is TRBV18, the J gene TRBJ2-7; 10 positions match TRBD1. This CDR3 has 14 residues. V was clipped by 8 bases and J by 5 bases; unmatched bases: 9. Germline V gene data show CDR1 as KGHSH and CDR2 as LQKENI. The CDR3 loop is CASRTGTGVNEQYF. DNA of the CDR3: TGTGCCAGCCGGACCGGGACAGGGGTTAACGAGCAGTACTTC.

The CDR3 DNA is TGTGCCAGCTCCCGGGACGGGACCAATACGCAGTATTTT. Protein sequence: CASSRDGTNTQYF. V and J are TRBV18 and TRBJ2-3; D tentatively fits TRBD1 or TRBD2 (5 bases each). The CDR3 sequence is 13 residues long. Germline CDR1 and CDR2: KGHSH and LQKENI. The germline V and J ends were trimmed by 6 bases and 7 bases, with 14 bases remaining between them.

The chain carries TRBV2 and TRBJ1-2, with D possibly being TRBD1 (5 bases). V was pared by 7 bases and J by 7 bases, with 25 bases between. This CDR3 is built from 16 residues. Germline values: CDR1 SNHLY, CDR2 FYNNEI. CDR3 nucleotide sequence: TGTGCCAGCAATGCAGCCAACCCAGGGAGGAGGGGTGGCTACACCTTC. Its protein product is CASNAANPGRRGGYTF. Looking up the rest from reference TRBV2 and TRBJ1-2 gives the full variable domain: EPEVTQTPSHQVTQMGQEVILRCVPISNHLYFYWYRQILGQKVEFLVSFYNNEISEKSEIFDDQFSVERPDGSNFTLKIRSTKLEDSAMYFCASNAANPGRRGGYTFGSGTRLTVV.

This clone was counted once. The chain employs TRBV6-5 and TRBJ2-7, with D perhaps TRBD1 (6 bases). Germline CDR1 MNHEY, CDR2 SVGAGI. The CDR3 length is 15 residues. V gave up 2 bases and J gave up 2 bases, with 13 bases separating them. The CDR3, as DNA: TGTGCCAGCAGTTACCTAGGGACAAGACCCTACGAGCAGTACTTC. Its protein product is CASSYLGTRPYEQYF.

This chain links TRBV7-2 with TRBJ1-2, with no clear D. Germline V lookup: CDR1 SGHTA, CDR2 FQGNSA. The CDR3 sequence is 13 residues long. V lost 1 base and J lost 7, with 10 bases in between. The CDR3 coding sequence is TGTGCCAGCAGCTTAGTGACTGAGGGTGGCTACACCTTC. Protein: CASSLVTEGGYTF. The full variable domain, its missing parts supplied by reference TRBV7-2 and TRBJ1-2, is GAGVSQSPSNKVTEKGKDVELRCDPISGHTALYWYRQSLGQGLEFLIYFQGNSAPDKSGLPSDRFSAERTGGSVSTLTIQRTQQEDSAVYLCASSLVTEGGYTFGSGTRLTVV.

The CDR3 DNA follows: TGTGCCAGCAGCTTACCCCAACAGGGCATCGAGCAGTACTTC. This codes for CASSLPQQGIEQYF. V and J are TRBV7-9 and TRBJ2-7, with D tentatively TRBD1 (6 bases). CDR1 SEHNR and CDR2 FQNEAQ come from the germline V gene (reference sequence). V dropped 2 bases and J dropped 6 bases, with 14 bases sitting between them. This CDR3 spans 14 amino acids.

In this sample, this clone turned up once. The chain joins TRBV6-5 to TRBJ1-1; perhaps TRBD1 as D (6 bases). V shed 6 bases and J shed 5 bases, with 16 bases lying between them. The CDR3 runs to 14 residues. Per the germline V gene, CDR1 is MNHEY and CDR2 is SVGAGI. CDR3 sequence: CASSPTGARTEAFF. The CDR3 DNA sequence: TGTGCCAGCAGCCCAACGGGGGCAAGGACTGAAGCTTTCTTT.

Here the CDR3 DNA reads TGTGCCAGCAGCTTGGGGAGGGATTTTGAAGCTTTCTTT. It codes for CASSLGRDFEAFF. The V gene is TRBV7-9, the J gene TRBJ1-1; unclear D gene. The germline CDR1 and CDR2 sequences are SEHNR and FQNEAQ (reference sequence). Deletions cut 3 bases from V and 7 bases from J, with 12 bases between. The CDR3 sequence is 13 residues long.

The V gene is TRBV6-2 or TRBV6-3, the J gene TRBJ1-2; no definite D call. Germline V gene sequence: CDR1 MNHEY, CDR2 SVGEGT. This CDR3 has 14 residues. V was pared by 6 bases and J by 8 bases, with 19 bases between. CDR3 sequence (DNA): TGTGCCAGCAGCCCAGTCATTTCAAACGAAGGCTACACCTTC. It specifies CASSPVISNEGYTF.

This chain uses TRBV5-1 with TRBJ2-2; 11 positions agree with TRBD2. This CDR3 is 16 amino acids long. The V segment lost 4 bases and the J segment 5 bases; nucleotides outside the gene matches: 7. CDR1 and CDR2 from the germline V gene are SGHRS and YFSETQ. The CDR3 bases are TGCGCCAGCAGCGCACCTGGGACTAGCGGAACCGGGGAGCTGTTTTTT. Residues: CASSAPGTSGTGELFF.

This clone was recorded once. This chain uses TRBV7-2 with TRBJ2-5, with D uncertain. Trimming took off 5 bases at V and 0 bases at J, with 7 bases between the two ends. From germline, CDR1 is SGHTA and CDR2 FQGNSA. The CDR3 sequence is 13 residues long. The CDR3 loop reads CASSNQYQETQYF. The CDR3 DNA is TGTGCCAGCAGCAATCAATACCAAGAGACCCAGTACTTC.

The V and J genes are TRBV19 and TRBJ2-1; 10 nucleotides line up with TRBD1. V shed 3 bases and J 6 bases; nucleotides not matched to a gene: 5. The CDR3 runs to 15 residues. Per the germline V gene, CDR1 is LNHDA and CDR2 is SQIVND (reference sequence). The CDR3 nucleotides are TGTGCCAGTAGTATTGACAGGGGGCAGGTCAATGAGCAGTTCTTC. Amino acids: CASSIDRGQVNEQFF.

The chain combines TRBV5-6 with TRBJ1-4, with 10 bases lining up with TRBD1. The V gene end was trimmed by 4 bases and the J gene end by 12 bases; junction bases not matched to a gene: 3. Per the germline V gene, CDR1 is SGHDT and CDR2 is YYEEEE. The length of the CDR3 is 12 residues. The DNA for the CDR3 is TGTGCCAGCAGCGGGGGACAGGGGCAACTGTTTTTT. Translated, it gives CASSGGQGQLFF.

The V gene is TRBV30, the J gene TRBJ1-5; D is unclear. The germline V gene has CDR1 GTSNPN and CDR2 SVGIG (reference sequence). Trimming shortened V by 2 bases and J by 0 bases, and 5 bases separated the two germline ends. The CDR3 extends over 13 amino acids. The DNA for the CDR3 is TGTGCCTGGAGTAGCTATAGCAATCAGCCCCAGCATTTT. Translating gives CAWSSYSNQPQHF. The complete variable domain, with remaining parts taken from reference TRBV30 and TRBJ1-5, reads SQTIHQWPATLVQPVGSPLSLECTVEGTSNPNLYWYRQAAGRGLQLLFYSVGIGQISSEVPQNLSASRPQDRQFILSSKKLLLSDSGFYLCAWSSYSNQPQHFGDGTRLSIL.

The genes are TRBV4-2 and TRBJ2-3; the match to TRBD2 covers 8 bases. The germline V gene has CDR1 LGHNA and CDR2 YNFKEQ. With 1 base clipped from V and 2 bases from J, the junction kept 5 bases outside the gene matches. The CDR3 has 16 amino acids. In nucleotides, the CDR3 is TGTGCCAGCAGCCAAGGCCACGGGGGGGCCACAGATACGCAGTATTTT. Protein sequence: CASSQGHGGATDTQYF.

The rearrangement joins TRBV6-5 to TRBJ1-1, with TRBD1 identical over 8 bases. This CDR3 is built from 15 residues. J was trimmed by 4 bases and V by 0 bases; bases with no gene match: 4. Looked up from germline, CDR1 is MNHEY and CDR2 is SVGAGI. The chain's CDR3 is CASSYSGTGITEAFF. DNA of the CDR3: TGTGCCAGCAGTTACTCCGGGACAGGTATCACTGAAGCTTTCTTT.

With respect to this clone: This sample includes further DNA sequences coding for the same CDR3. This chain uses TRBV18 with TRBJ1-1; D is possibly TRBD1 (6 bases). V was cut by 3 bases and J by 1 base, with 6 bases left in between. Germline lookup yields CDR1 KGHSH and CDR2 LQKENI. The CDR3 has 13 residues. CDR3 DNA: TGTGCCAGCTCACCGGGACAGAACACTGAAGCTTTCTTT. Translating gives CASSPGQNTEAFF.

This chain links TRBV10-3 with TRBJ1-3; D is unclear. The V gene's germline CDR1 is ENHRY and CDR2 SYGVKD. Trimming cost V 5 bases and J 7 bases, with 12 bases left between them. CDR3 size: 13 residues. The CDR3 region is CAISFDGANTIYF. The CDR3 DNA sequence: TGTGCCATCAGTTTCGATGGAGCGAACACCATATATTTT.

V gene TRBV24-1 combines with J gene TRBJ1-5; D unclear. The germline gives CDR1 KGHDR, CDR2 SFDVKD. The CDR3 is made up of 13 amino acids. V shed 8 bases and J shed 0 bases, with 7 bases lying between them. The CDR3 DNA is TGTGCCACCACCGTGTGTAGCAATCAGCCCCAGCATTTT. This encodes CATTVCSNQPQHF.

The chain links TRBV6-2 or TRBV6-3 to TRBJ1-4; the match to TRBD1 covers 7 bases. The germline V gene has CDR1 MNHEY and CDR2 SVGEGT. With 5 bases clipped from V and 0 bases from J, the junction kept 9 bases outside the gene matches. This CDR3 has 17 amino acids. The chain's CDR3 is CASSPGTVLATNEKLFF. CDR3 DNA: TGTGCCAGCAGTCCCGGGACAGTACTCGCAACTAATGAAAAACTGTTTTTT.

A single count supports this clone. This chain joins TRBV12-3 or TRBV12-4 and TRBJ1-2; 7 bases line up with TRBD1. The length of the CDR3 is 13 residues. The V and J ends lost 4 bases and 3 bases, in that order; junction bases with no gene match: 2. The CDR3 DNA is TGTGCCAGCAGTTCGGGGACAGACTATGGCTACACCTTC. As protein: CASSSGTDYGYTF.

CDR3 sequence: CASSGGSGSTPNEQFF. The CDR3 DNA reads as TGCGCCAGCAGTGGGGGTAGCGGGAGTACCCCCAATGAGCAGTTCTTC. V is TRBV10-1 and J is TRBJ2-1; 9 bases are a match to TRBD2. Germline CDR1 and CDR2: WNHNN and SYGVQD (reference sequence). J was trimmed by 6 bases and V by 4 bases; bases with no gene match: 10. This CDR3 comprises 16 residues.

V and J are TRBV30 and TRBJ1-6; 7 positions match TRBD1. V was pared by 4 bases and J by 13 bases, with 4 bases of the junction left unmatched. Germline V gene sequence: CDR1 GTSNPN, CDR2 SVGIG (reference sequence). This CDR3 has 11 amino acids. CDR3 sequence: CAWTSGGPLHF. The DNA for the CDR3 is TGTGCCTGGACCTCAGGGGGGCCCCTCCACTTT.

The chain employs TRBV5-1 and TRBJ1-5; no clear D gene. The CDR3 runs to 14 residues. CDR1 is SGHRS, CDR2 YFSETQ, per germline. V lost 0 bases to trimming and J lost 4 bases, with 8 bases between them. CDR3 sequence: CASSLGGRNQPQHF. The CDR3 nucleotides read TGCGCCAGCAGCTTGGGAGGACGGAATCAGCCCCAGCATTTT.

The chain carries TRBV5-1 and TRBJ1-1; D ambiguous. Per germline, CDR1 SGHRS and CDR2 YFSETQ. V was shortened by 3 bases and J by 0 bases, with 6 bases between the two germline ends. This CDR3 region has 13 residues. The CDR3: CASSSYMNTEAFF. The CDR3 DNA reads as TGCGCCAGCAGCTCTTACATGAACACTGAAGCTTTCTTT.

J is TRBJ1-1 and V is TRBV5-6, with TRBD1 identical over 11 bases. V shed 4 bases, J shed 5 bases, and the junction held 7 bases outside the gene matches. Germline CDR1 and CDR2: SGHDT and YYEEEE. The CDR3 has 15 residues. CDR3: CASSQRTGGATEAFF. The CDR3, as DNA: TGTGCCAGCAGCCAAAGGACAGGGGGCGCGACTGAAGCTTTCTTT. Full variable domain (rest looked up from reference TRBV5-6 and TRBJ1-1): DAGVTQSPTHLIKTRGQQVTLRCSPKSGHDTVSWYQQALGQGPQFIFQYYEEEERQRGNFPDRFSGHQFPNYSSELNVNALLLGDSALYLCASSQRTGGATEAFFGQGTRLTVV.

The chain uses TRBV6-2 or TRBV6-3 and TRBJ2-5; TRBD1 or TRBD2 may be the D gene (6 bases each). The CDR3 totals 15 residues. Trimming left V 2 bases short and J 1 base short, with 11 bases between. CDR1 and CDR2 from the germline V gene are MNHEY and SVGEGT. DNA of the CDR3: TGTGCCAGCAGTTACGCGGGACAACCCCAAGAGACCCAGTACTTC. It specifies CASSYAGQPQETQYF.